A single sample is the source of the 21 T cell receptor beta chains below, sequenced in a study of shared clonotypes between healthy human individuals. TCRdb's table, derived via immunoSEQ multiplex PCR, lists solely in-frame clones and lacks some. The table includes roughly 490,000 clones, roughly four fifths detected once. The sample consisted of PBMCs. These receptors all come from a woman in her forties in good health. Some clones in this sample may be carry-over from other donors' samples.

The CDR3: CASSLAGSPYGYTF. CDR3 in DNA: TGTGCCAGCAGCTTAGCGGGCAGCCCCTATGGCTACACCTTC. This chain connects TRBV7-2 to TRBJ1-2; D ambiguous. CDR3 length: 14 amino acids. Germline CDR1 is SGHTA and CDR2 is FQGNSA. The V end was cut by 0 bases, the J end by 4 bases, with 9 bases between.

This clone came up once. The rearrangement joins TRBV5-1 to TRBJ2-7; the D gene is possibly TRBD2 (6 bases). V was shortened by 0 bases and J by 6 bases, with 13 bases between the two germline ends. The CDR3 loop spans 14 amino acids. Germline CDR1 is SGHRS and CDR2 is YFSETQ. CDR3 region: CASSLDNGLSEQYF. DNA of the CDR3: TGCGCCAGCAGCTTGGACAACGGACTATCCGAGCAGTACTTC.

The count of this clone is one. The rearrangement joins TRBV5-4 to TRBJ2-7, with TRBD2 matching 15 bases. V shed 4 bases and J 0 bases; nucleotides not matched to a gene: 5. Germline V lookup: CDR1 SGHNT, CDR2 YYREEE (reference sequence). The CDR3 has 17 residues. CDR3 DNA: TGTGCCAGCAGCCCAGGACTAGCGGGAGGGACCTCCTACGAGCAGTACTTC. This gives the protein CASSPGLAGGTSYEQYF.

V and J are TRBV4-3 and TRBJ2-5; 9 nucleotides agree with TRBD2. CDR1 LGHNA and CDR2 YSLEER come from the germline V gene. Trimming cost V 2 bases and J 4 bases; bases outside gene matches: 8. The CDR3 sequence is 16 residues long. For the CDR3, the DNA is TGCGCCAGCAGCCAACGACTAGCGGTAAACATAGAGACCCAGTACTTC. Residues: CASSQRLAVNIETQYF.

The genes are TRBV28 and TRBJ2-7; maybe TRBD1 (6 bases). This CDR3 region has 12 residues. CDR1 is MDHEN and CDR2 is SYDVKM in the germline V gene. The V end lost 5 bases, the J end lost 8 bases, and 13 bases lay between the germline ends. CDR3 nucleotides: TGTGCCAGCAGTATCCGGGACACTCAGCAGTACTTC. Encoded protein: CASSIRDTQQYF.

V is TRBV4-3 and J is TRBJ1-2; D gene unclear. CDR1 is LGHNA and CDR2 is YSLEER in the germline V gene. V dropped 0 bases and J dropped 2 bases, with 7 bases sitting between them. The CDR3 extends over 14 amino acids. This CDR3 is CASSQDGQNYGYTF. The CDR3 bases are TGCGCCAGCAGCCAAGATGGTCAAAACTATGGCTACACCTTC.

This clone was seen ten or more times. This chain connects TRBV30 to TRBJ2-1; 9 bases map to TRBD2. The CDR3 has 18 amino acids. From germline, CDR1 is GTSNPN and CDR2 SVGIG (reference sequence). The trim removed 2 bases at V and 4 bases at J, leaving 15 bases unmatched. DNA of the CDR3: TGTGCCTGGAGTATCAAGGGGGCTTTTAGCGGGGGTTACAATGAGCAGTTCTTC. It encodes CAWSIKGAFSGGYNEQFF. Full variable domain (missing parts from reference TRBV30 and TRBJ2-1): SQTIHQWPATLVQPVGSPLSLECTVEGTSNPNLYWYRQAAGRGLQLLFYSVGIGQISSEVPQNLSASRPQDRQFILSSKKLLLSDSGFYLCAWSIKGAFSGGYNEQFFGPGTRLTVL.

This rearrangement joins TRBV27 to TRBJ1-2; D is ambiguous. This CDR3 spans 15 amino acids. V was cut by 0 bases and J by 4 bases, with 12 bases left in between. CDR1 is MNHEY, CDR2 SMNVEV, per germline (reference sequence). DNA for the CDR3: TGTGCCAGCAGTTTATCCTTCCAGGCTGGCTATGGCTACACCTTC. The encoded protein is CASSLSFQAGYGYTF.

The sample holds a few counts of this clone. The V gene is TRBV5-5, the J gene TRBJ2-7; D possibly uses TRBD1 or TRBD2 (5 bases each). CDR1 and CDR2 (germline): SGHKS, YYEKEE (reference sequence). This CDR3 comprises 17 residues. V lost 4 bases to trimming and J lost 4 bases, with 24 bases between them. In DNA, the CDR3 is TGTGCCAGCAGCCCAAGGGACCAGGGCTTTTCCTCTTACGAGCAGTACTTC. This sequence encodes CASSPRDQGFSSYEQYF.

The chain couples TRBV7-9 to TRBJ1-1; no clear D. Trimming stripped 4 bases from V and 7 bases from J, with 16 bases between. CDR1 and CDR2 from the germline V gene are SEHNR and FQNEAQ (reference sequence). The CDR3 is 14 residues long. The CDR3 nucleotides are TGTGCCAGCAGCTCAAACGGGATCTTCGATGAAGCTTTCTTT. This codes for CASSSNGIFDEAFF.

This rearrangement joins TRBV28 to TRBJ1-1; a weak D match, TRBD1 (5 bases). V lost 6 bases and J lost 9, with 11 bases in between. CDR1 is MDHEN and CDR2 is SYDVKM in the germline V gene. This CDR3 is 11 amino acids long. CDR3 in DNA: TGTGCCAGCAGGGGGTGGGACCAAGCTTTCTTT. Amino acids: CASRGWDQAFF.

The CDR3 DNA is TGTGCCACCAGCAGGACAGCATATAGCAATCAGCCCCAGCATTTT. This translates into CATSRTAYSNQPQHF. The V call is TRBV15, the J call TRBJ1-5, with a weak D call TRBD1 (5 bases). V was clipped by 3 bases and J by 0 bases, with 9 bases between them. CDR3 length: 15 amino acids. Germline V gene data show CDR1 as LNHNV and CDR2 as YYDKDF (reference sequence).

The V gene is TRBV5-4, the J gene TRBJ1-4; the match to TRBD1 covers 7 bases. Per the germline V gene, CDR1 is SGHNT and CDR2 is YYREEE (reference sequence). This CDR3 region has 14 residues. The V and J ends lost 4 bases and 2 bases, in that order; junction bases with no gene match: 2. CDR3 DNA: TGTGCCAGCAGCACGACAGGGACTAATGAAAAACTGTTTTTT. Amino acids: CASSTTGTNEKLFF.

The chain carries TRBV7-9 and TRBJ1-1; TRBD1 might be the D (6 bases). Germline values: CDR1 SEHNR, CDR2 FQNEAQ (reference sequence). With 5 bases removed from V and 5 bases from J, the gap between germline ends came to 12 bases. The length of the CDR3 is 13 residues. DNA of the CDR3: TGTGCCAGCAGCCGACAGGAAGGGACTGAAGCTTTCTTT. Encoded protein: CASSRQEGTEAFF.

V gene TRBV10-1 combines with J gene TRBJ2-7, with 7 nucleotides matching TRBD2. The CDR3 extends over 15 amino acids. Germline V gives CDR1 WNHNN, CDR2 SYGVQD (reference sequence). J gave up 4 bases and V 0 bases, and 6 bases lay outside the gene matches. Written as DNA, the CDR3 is TGCGCCAGCAGTGAGTCTCCGGGAGGTGTGTACGAGCAGTACTTC. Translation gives CASSESPGGVYEQYF.

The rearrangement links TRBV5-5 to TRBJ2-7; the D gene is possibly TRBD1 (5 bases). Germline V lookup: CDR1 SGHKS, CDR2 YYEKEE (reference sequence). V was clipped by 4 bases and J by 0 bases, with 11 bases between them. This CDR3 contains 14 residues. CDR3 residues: CASSQDTISYEQYF. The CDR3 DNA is TGTGCCAGCAGCCAGGACACGATCTCCTACGAGCAGTACTTC.

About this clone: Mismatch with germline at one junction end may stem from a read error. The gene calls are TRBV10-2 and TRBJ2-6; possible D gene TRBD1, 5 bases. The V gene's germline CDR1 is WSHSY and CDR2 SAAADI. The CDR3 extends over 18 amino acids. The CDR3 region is CASSESPGRPSGANVPTF. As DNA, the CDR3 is TGCGCCAGCAGTGAGTCTCCGGGCAGACCCTCTGGGGCCAACGTCCCGACTTTC.

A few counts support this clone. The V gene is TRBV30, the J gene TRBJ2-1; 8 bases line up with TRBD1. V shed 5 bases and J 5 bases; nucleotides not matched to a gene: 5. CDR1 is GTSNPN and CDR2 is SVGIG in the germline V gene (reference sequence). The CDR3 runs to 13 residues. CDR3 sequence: CAWGGQANNEQFF. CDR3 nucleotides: TGTGCCTGGGGGGGACAGGCTAACAATGAGCAGTTCTTC.

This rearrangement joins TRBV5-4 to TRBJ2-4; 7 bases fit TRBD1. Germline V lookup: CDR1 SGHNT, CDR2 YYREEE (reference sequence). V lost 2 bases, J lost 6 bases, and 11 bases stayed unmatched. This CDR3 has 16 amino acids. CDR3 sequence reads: CASSLGTGTASNIQYF. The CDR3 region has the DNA TGTGCCAGCAGCTTAGGAACCGGGACAGCGTCAAACATTCAGTACTTC.

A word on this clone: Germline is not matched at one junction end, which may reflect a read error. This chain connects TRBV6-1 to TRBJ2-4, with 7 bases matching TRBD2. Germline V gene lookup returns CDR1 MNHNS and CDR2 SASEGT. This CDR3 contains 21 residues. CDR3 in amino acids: CASSEEVSTLRTRGAKNVQYF. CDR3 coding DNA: TGTGCCAGCAGTGAAGAGGTCAGTACGCTTAGGACTAGGGGAGCCAAAAACGTTCAGTACTTC.

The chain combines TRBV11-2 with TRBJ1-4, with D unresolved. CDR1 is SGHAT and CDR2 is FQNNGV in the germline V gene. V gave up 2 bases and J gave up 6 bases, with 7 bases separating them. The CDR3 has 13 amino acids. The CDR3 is CASSLRRDEKLFF. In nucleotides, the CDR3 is TGTGCCAGCAGCTTAAGGCGGGATGAAAAACTGTTTTTT.